These T cell receptor beta chains were read from a single sample in a study of blood T cell repertoires in COVID-19. Clones were sequenced by immunoSEQ multiplex PCR, and TCRdb holds only the in-frame ones, with some missing. The table has 250,000 to 300,000 clones, around 90% seen once; the top ten hold 2% to 2.5%. The sample was peripheral blood. All receptors derive from a woman aged 50 to 65 who had recovered from COVID-19. Both conserved end residues are part of each CDR3. D genes are given only for firm matches. Only part of the rows carry a size: once, few, many, or a class if the clone is expanded.

v_gene	j_gene	d_gene	abundance	CDR3aa	CDR3nt
TRBV19	TRBJ2-2	.	.	CASMRDQTNTGELFF	TGTGCCAGTATGCGGGACCAAACGAACACCGGGGAGCTGTTTTTT
TRBV29-1	TRBJ2-5	.	.	CSVLGLGETQYF	TGCAGCGTACTAGGATTGGGAGAGACCCAGTACTTC
TRBV30	TRBJ1-6	.	.	CAWSPPPGTLHF	TGTGCCTGGAGTCCACCCCCAGGGACCCTCCACTTT
TRBV4-2	TRBJ2-7	TRBD2	.	CASSPRGLAGSYEQYF	TGTGCCAGCAGCCCTAGAGGACTAGCGGGGTCCTACGAGCAGTACTTC
TRBV10-3	TRBJ2-1	TRBD2	.	CASRGGQDNEQFF	TGTGCGAGTCGGGGGGGCCAGGACAATGAGCAGTTCTTC
TRBV7-2	TRBJ1-6	TRBD1	few	CASSTGQGREPLHF	TGTGCCAGCAGCACCGGACAGGGTCGCGAACCCCTCCACTTT
TRBV7-2	TRBJ2-1	.	.	CASSLASLSEQFF	TGTGCCAGCAGCTTAGCGAGTTTAAGTGAGCAGTTCTTC
TRBV29-1	TRBJ2-7	.	.	CSVNSGAYEQYF	TGCAGCGTCAACTCAGGTGCCTACGAGCAGTACTTC
TRBV9	TRBJ2-2	.	.	CASSVEGFGELFF	TGTGCCAGCAGCGTAGAGGGGTTTGGGGAGCTGTTTTTT
TRBV11-2	TRBJ1-1	TRBD1	.	CASSYQGTENTEAFF	TGTGCCAGCAGCTACCAAGGGACAGAGAACACTGAAGCTTTCTTT
TRBV9	TRBJ1-1	.	.	CASSVRHDMNTEAFF	TGTGCCAGCAGCGTCCGACACGATATGAACACTGAAGCTTTCTTT
TRBV5-5	TRBJ2-3	TRBD2	.	CASSQRELKDTQYF	TGTGCCAGCAGCCAGCGGGAGTTGAAAGATACGCAGTATTTT
TRBV7-3	TRBJ1-6	TRBD1	.	CASSRGQENSPLHF	TGTGCCAGCAGCCGGGGACAGGAAAATTCACCCCTCCACTTT
TRBV9	TRBJ2-6	TRBD1	.	CASSPTGTGVFGANVLTF	TGTGCCAGCAGCCCAACCGGGACAGGGGTGTTCGGGGCCAACGTCCTGACTTTC
TRBV4-1	TRBJ1-3	TRBD1	once	CASRDRANTIYF	TGCGCCAGCCGGGACAGGGCGAACACCATATATTTT
TRBV5-1	TRBJ2-1	TRBD1	.	CASSLVGGQGKNEQFF	TGCGCCAGCAGCTTGGTCGGGGGACAGGGGAAGAATGAGCAGTTCTTC
TRBV7-2	TRBJ1-4	.	once	CASSPQGSTNEKLFF	TGTGCCAGCAGCCCACAGGGTTCAACTAATGAAAAACTGTTTTTT
TRBV5-1	TRBJ2-5	TRBD1	.	CASRRQGAETQYF	TGCGCCAGCAGAAGACAGGGGGCTGAGACCCAGTACTTC
TRBV5-1	TRBJ1-2	.	.	CASSLDRISRDANGYTF	TGCGCCAGCAGCTTGGACCGGATTAGCAGGGATGCTAATGGCTACACCTTC
TRBV28	TRBJ1-1	TRBD1	.	CASSFPDRGRTEAFF	TGTGCCAGCAGTTTCCCGGACAGGGGGCGAACTGAAGCTTTCTTT
TRBV4-3	TRBJ2-5	TRBD1	.	CASSQWDREYQETQYF	TGCGCCAGCAGCCAGTGGGACAGGGAGTACCAAGAGACCCAGTACTTC
TRBV12-3/TRBV12-4	TRBJ1-3	.	.	CASSFSGNTIYF	TGTGCCAGCAGCTTCTCTGGAAACACCATATATTTT
TRBV19	TRBJ1-1	.	few	CASSIAPGSPEAFF	TGTGCCAGTAGTATAGCTCCGGGGAGCCCTGAAGCTTTCTTT
TRBV29-1	TRBJ1-1	.	.	CSVTTAEAFF	TGCAGCGTGACGACAGCTGAAGCTTTCTTT
TRBV9	TRBJ2-1	TRBD2	.	CASSETIAGDFYNEQFF	TGTGCCAGCAGCGAGACCATAGCGGGGGACTTTTACAATGAGCAGTTCTTC
TRBV27	TRBJ1-5	.	once	CASSPSQGDGNQPQHF	TGTGCCAGCAGCCCTTCTCAGGGCGACGGCAATCAGCCCCAGCATTTT
TRBV5-5	TRBJ1-1	TRBD1	.	CASSLAPTGSFRNTEAFF	TGTGCCAGCAGCTTGGCCCCGACAGGGTCTTTTCGTAACACTGAAGCTTTCTTT
TRBV20-1	TRBJ2-1	.	.	CSASRREQFF	TGCAGTGCTAGTAGGCGGGAGCAGTTCTTC
TRBV10-3	TRBJ2-3	TRBD2	.	CAISEPGLASDTQYF	TGTGCCATCAGTGAGCCGGGACTAGCGTCAGATACGCAGTATTTT
TRBV30	TRBJ1-2	TRBD1	.	CAGGQGGRANGYTF	TGTGCGGGGGGCCAAGGGGGCAGGGCAAATGGCTACACCTTC
TRBV19	TRBJ1-1	TRBD1	.	CASSQTGSAEAFF	TGTGCCAGTAGCCAGACAGGGTCCGCTGAAGCTTTCTTT
TRBV19	TRBJ1-2	.	once	CASSIKTAHGYTF	TGTGCCAGTAGTATAAAGACAGCCCATGGCTACACCTTC
TRBV4-1	TRBJ2-7	TRBD2	.	CASSQIAGEYEQYF	TGCGCCAGCAGCCAAATAGCGGGAGAGTACGAGCAGTACTTC
TRBV11-3	TRBJ1-3	.	.	CASSLADRRGNTIYF	TGTGCCAGCAGCTTAGCCGACAGGAGAGGAAACACCATATATTTT
TRBV5-8	TRBJ2-1	.	.	CASSWSQLGEQFF	TGTGCCAGCAGCTGGTCACAGTTAGGAGAGCAGTTCTTC
TRBV18	TRBJ1-2	.	.	CASSPPNRAPAFLYGYTF	TGTGCCAGCTCACCGCCAAACAGGGCCCCCGCTTTCCTATATGGCTACACCTTC
TRBV7-2	TRBJ1-1	TRBD1	few	CASSLEQGGRAFF	TGTGCCAGCAGCTTAGAGCAGGGGGGAAGAGCTTTCTTT
TRBV15	TRBJ1-2	.	.	CATSRDLFREGEANYGYTF	TGTGCCACCAGCAGAGATTTGTTTCGAGAGGGCGAAGCTAACTATGGCTACACCTTC
TRBV5-5	TRBJ2-7	.	.	CASSLGGQGYEQYF	TGTGCCAGCAGCTTGGGGGGCCAGGGCTACGAGCAGTACTTC
TRBV7-9	TRBJ1-1	.	.	CASSPGRGVNTEAFF	TGTGCCAGCAGCCCGGGTAGGGGTGTGAACACTGAAGCTTTCTTT
TRBV27	TRBJ2-1	.	.	CASLPRALENNEQFF	TGTGCCAGCCTGCCCAGGGCCCTGGAAAACAATGAGCAGTTCTTC
TRBV11-1	TRBJ2-5	.	.	CASSGQGFGWTQYF	TGTGCCAGCAGCGGGCAGGGATTCGGGTGGACCCAGTACTTC
TRBV20-1	TRBJ2-3	TRBD2	.	CSAFRTSEQYF	TGCAGTGCTTTCCGGACTAGCGAGCAGTATTTT
TRBV9	TRBJ2-7	TRBD1	.	CASSVAGTGTYEQYF	TGTGCCAGCAGCGTTGCCGGGACAGGGACCTACGAGCAGTACTTC
TRBV3-1/TRBV3-2	TRBJ1-4	TRBD1	.	CASSQDRQGATNEKLFF	TGTGCCAGCAGCCAAGATCGACAGGGGGCAACTAATGAAAAACTGTTTTTT
TRBV2	TRBJ2-3	.	.	CASTGDPRLSTDTQYF	TGTGCCAGCACTGGAGACCCGCGGCTTAGCACAGATACGCAGTATTTT
TRBV15	TRBJ2-1	TRBD2	.	CATSRTGTSDRHEQFF	TGTGCCACCAGCAGAACCGGGACTAGCGATAGGCATGAGCAGTTCTTC
TRBV9	TRBJ2-5	TRBD2	.	CASSGGVMSGGETQYF	TGTGCCAGCAGCGGGGGGGTAATGTCGGGAGGAGAGACCCAGTACTTC
TRBV5-1	TRBJ1-1	.	.	CASSLAGPGNTEAFF	TGCGCCAGCAGCTTGGCCGGGCCGGGAAACACTGAAGCTTTCTTT
TRBV28	TRBJ1-3	.	.	CASSFGSAVSGNTIYF	TGTGCCAGCAGTTTCGGGTCAGCAGTCTCTGGAAACACCATATATTTT
TRBV5-6	TRBJ2-5	.	.	CASSWGMGPQETQYF	TGTGCCAGCAGCTGGGGAATGGGGCCCCAAGAGACCCAGTACTTC
TRBV30	TRBJ1-4	.	.	CAWTSGSATNEKLFF	TGTGCCTGGACATCAGGTTCTGCAACTAATGAAAAACTGTTTTTT
TRBV6-5	TRBJ1-2	.	.	CASPAGNYGYTF	TGTGCCAGCCCGGCGGGCAACTATGGCTACACCTTC
TRBV28	TRBJ1-2	.	.	CASLLEPREGLYGYTF	TGTGCCAGCCTTTTGGAACCCAGGGAGGGACTCTATGGCTACACCTTC
TRBV5-1	TRBJ2-7	TRBD2	once	CASSLGTTEQYF	TGCGCCAGCAGCCTGGGGACTACCGAGCAGTACTTC
TRBV11-2	TRBJ2-2	.	.	CASSAPLQDSLPNTGELFF	TGTGCCAGCAGCGCTCCTTTGCAGGACAGCCTTCCTAACACCGGGGAGCTGTTTTTT
TRBV2	TRBJ1-4	.	.	CASSPRLNEKLFF	TGTGCCAGCTCGCCTCGACTGAATGAAAAACTGTTTTTT
TRBV7-3	TRBJ1-4	.	.	CASSLRGGFNEKLFF	TGTGCCAGCAGCTTACGAGGGGGTTTTAATGAAAAACTGTTTTTT
TRBV5-1	TRBJ2-7	.	.	CASSFQGSYEQYF	TGCGCCAGCAGCTTCCAGGGTTCCTACGAGCAGTACTTC